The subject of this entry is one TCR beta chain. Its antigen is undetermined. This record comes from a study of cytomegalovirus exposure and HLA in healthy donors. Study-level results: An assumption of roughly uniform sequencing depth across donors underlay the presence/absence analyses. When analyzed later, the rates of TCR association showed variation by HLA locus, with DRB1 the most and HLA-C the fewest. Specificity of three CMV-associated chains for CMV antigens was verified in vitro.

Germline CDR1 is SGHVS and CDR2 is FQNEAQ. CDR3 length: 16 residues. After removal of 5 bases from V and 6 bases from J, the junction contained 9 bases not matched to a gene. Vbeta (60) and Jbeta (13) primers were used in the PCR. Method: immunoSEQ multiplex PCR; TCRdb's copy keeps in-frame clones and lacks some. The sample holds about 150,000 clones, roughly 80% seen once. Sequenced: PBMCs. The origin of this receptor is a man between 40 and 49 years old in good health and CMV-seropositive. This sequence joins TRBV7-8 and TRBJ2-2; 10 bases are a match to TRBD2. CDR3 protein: CASSHWGSGRAGELFF. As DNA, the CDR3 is TGTGCCAGCAGCCACTGGGGGAGCGGGAGGGCCGGGGAGCTGTTTTTT.